This TCR beta chain comes out of a study of beta chain features in type 1 diabetes (dated by TCRdb to 2017 to 2018). Notes on the research overall: Patients and healthy donors did not differ in mean age, gender distribution, total cell number or subset yield. Across all samples, 107,917,701 sorted cells were examined, and cell number per subset correlated strongly with RNA yield. Whereas all 30 or so donors provided naive and central memory subsets, regulatory and stem cell-like memory subsets were isolated from just 8 patients and roughly eight healthy donors. The study compared TCRB repertoires of sorted circulating CD4+ T cell subsets between recently diagnosed type 1 diabetes patients and matched healthy donors. Study-level results and caveats: Type 1 diabetes patients showed a moderate but significant shortening of TCRB CDR3 length in all four CD4+ subsets. The naive, central memory and regulatory TCRB repertoires appeared to resemble one another more closely among patients than among healthy donors. Patients with type 1 diabetes made fewer insertions and deleted more nucleotides at VDJ recombination sites, implying thymic rearrangement abnormalities. Because cDNA was sequenced instead of genomic DNA, highly expressing activated cells could be over-represented, though the groups showed no difference in activation or CD3 levels. PCR may preferentially amplify shorter templates, but because patient and control samples were amplified and corrected together, any resulting skew would affect both groups equally. Only small numbers of individuals were included in the HLA sub-analyses, which left unresolved whether HLA type had any influence on TCRB rearrangement.

Note on this clone: The target of this receptor is not known. Base qualities are not at hand, and no much larger clone is one base apart.

All of the isolated RNA was reverse transcribed with the High Capacity cDNA Reverse Transcription Kit, so expressed TCRB transcripts were sequenced. Deep immunoSEQ sequencing was performed on naive, central memory and regulatory T cell samples, with an average of around 3.5 million total reads per sample. Sorted cells were lysed in RLT buffer and RNA was extracted with DNase-treated RNeasy Micro or Mini kits, depending on cell number. To prevent cross-contamination, every cell subset was processed on its own, while patient and healthy donor samples were processed together. The immunoSEQ multiplex PCR was used to amplify TCRB sequences from cDNA, generating 87-bp fragments that spanned the CDR3 region. Sequencing of the amplicons was done on the Illumina HiSeq platform. On the authors' methods: PCR bias was corrected computationally using synthetic template baselines, and reads within Hamming distance 2 were collapsed, with unmergeable singletons discarded. Reads were aligned to IMGT to assign V, D and J genes, CDR3 length, and insertions or deletions at six rearrangement sites. Within each subset, clonotype counts were normalized to sorted cell number, after which true diversity and Gini coefficients were computed with the tcR R package. The overlap coefficient, calculated on TCRB nucleotide sequences, was used to measure repertoire sharing. As a proxy for the pre-selection repertoire, out-of-frame TCRB sequences from naive cells were analyzed. Held by TCRdb, this immuneACCESS table contains in-frame sequences only and omits some clones. Under half of the omission traces to an unresolved V gene where checked; the cause of the rest is unknown. For V, J and clone size, that table is used; D and trimming come from the DNA. The sample table lists over 200,000 clones, about 11% of them with a count of one. Together, the top ten hold around 0.017% of the sample.

A single peripheral blood draw of about 116 mL on average was collected from each donor into heparinised tubes. A BD FACSAria II was used to sort naive, central memory, regulatory and stem cell-like memory CD4+ T cells with a panel that included CD45RO, CCR7, CD25, CD127, CD95 and CD27. Purity was above 98% for every sorted population. Right away, PBMCs were isolated by Lymphoprep density gradient centrifugation and were stained directly, with no culture step. So that batch effects would be minimized, each experiment stained and sorted samples in pairs, pairing one healthy donor with one patient. This TCR derives from a man aged 25-45 years with type 1 diabetes. Sequenced material: naive CD4+ T cells from blood. The cell subset or site label corresponds to: true naive CD4+ T cells.

The CDR3 protein is CASSGQTYGYTF. The DNA sequence is TGTGCCAGCAGTGGACAAACCTATGGCTACACCTTC. This sequence uses TRBV6-1 and TRBJ1-2, with no reliable assignment of the D segment. The CDR3 holds 12 amino acids from the cysteine to the phenylalanine. Left in the record is the CDR3 DNA by itself, 36 bases read in frame from the first base. V and J lose 4 bases and 4 bases, and a span of 7 bases separates them. Taken from the germline V gene, the CDR1 and CDR2 loops are MNHNS and SASEGT.